This T cell receptor beta chain originates from a study of vaccination effects on CD4 cells after COVID-19. Antigen-specific CD4+ T cells were first expanded with viral peptide pools by the ViraFEST assay and only then sequenced. Researchers isolated CD4+ T cells once 9 to 11 days of culture had elapsed. All participants had two doses of either the BNT162b2 or mRNA-1273 vaccine. Vaccinees lacked prior SARS-CoV-2 infection and tested negative for nucleocapsid antibodies. Cultivation was performed at approximately 2.1 million PBMC per well with about 9.6 IU/ml IL-2 and around 10 ug/ml peptides added. Worth noting for this clone: Its antigen remains unidentified.

The repertoire was sequenced with immunoSEQ multiplex PCR; TCRdb's copy has only in-frame clones and lacks some. The sample includes around 69,000 clones, 74% of them seen just once. J gave up 5 bases and V 8 bases, and 5 bases lay outside the gene matches. In germline, CDR1 is GTSNPN, CDR2 SVGIG (reference sequence). CDR3 size: 13 residues. The receptor was isolated from a human donor who received a COVID-19 vaccine. Source: CD4+ T cells from PBMCs cultured with HCoV-229E spike peptides, taken after COVID-19 vaccination. This rearrangement joins TRBV30 to TRBJ2-2; the match to TRBD1 covers 10 bases. The CDR3 sequence is CARRDRGTGELFF. For the CDR3, the DNA is TGTGCCAGAAGGGACAGGGGAACCGGGGAGCTGTTTTTT.